This T cell receptor (beta chain) was sequenced for a study of OX40 agonist ivuxolimab in advanced cancers. At the level of the study: Averaging about 60 years in age, with a range of roughly 23 to 80, the cohort was about 86% male.

The protocol was immunoSEQ multiplex PCR, while the TCRdb copy is restricted to in-frame clones and leaves out a portion. The sample has tens of thousands of clones, 75% to 90% seen once. Comments on this clone: Its specificity is unknown.

Germline values: CDR1 GTSNPN, CDR2 SVGIG (reference sequence). Deletions cut 4 bases from V and 6 bases from J, with 12 bases between. The CDR3 length is 12 residues. Study-wide findings and caveats: Researchers did not determine the expanded peripheral T cells' antigen specificity.

The sequence came from an adult with an advanced solid tumor such as melanoma, head and neck, liver or kidney cancer. V usage is TRBV30 and J usage is TRBJ1-2; D remains ambiguous. Sample: CD4+ or CD8+ T cells sorted from blood, taken in a trial of the OX40 agonist ivuxolimab. In nucleotides, the CDR3 is TGTGCCTGGACCTCGCGAGGGAATGGCTACACCTTC. Protein product: CAWTSRGNGYTF.